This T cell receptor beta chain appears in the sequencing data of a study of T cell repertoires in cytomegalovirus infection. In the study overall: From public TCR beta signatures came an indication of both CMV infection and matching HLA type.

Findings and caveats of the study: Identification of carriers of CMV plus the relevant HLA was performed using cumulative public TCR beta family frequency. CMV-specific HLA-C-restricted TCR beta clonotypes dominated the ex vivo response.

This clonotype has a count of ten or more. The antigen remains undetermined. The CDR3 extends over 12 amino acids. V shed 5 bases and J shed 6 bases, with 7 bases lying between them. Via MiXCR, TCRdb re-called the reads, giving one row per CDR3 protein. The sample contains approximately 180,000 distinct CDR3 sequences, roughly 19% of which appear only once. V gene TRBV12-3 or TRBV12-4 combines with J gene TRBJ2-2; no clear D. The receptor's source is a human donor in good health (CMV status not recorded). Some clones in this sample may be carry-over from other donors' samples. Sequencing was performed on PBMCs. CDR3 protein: CASSPLAGELFF. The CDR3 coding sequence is TGTGCCAGCAGTCCCCTAGCCGGGGAGCTGTTTTTT.